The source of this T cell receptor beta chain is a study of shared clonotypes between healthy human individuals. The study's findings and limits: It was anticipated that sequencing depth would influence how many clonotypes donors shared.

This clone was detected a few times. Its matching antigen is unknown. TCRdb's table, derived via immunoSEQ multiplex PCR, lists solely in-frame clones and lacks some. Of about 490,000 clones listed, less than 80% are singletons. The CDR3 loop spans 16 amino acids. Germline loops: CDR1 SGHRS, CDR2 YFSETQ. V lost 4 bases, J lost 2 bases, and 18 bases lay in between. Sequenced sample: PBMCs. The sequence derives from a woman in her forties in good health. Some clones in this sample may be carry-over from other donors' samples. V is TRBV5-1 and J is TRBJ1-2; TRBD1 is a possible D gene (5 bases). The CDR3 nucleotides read TGCGCCAGCAGCCCCTTAATTCTGGGGGGGAACTATGGCTACACCTTC. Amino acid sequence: CASSPLILGGNYGYTF.